This T cell receptor beta chain was recovered during a study of CD8+CD57+ T cells in acquired aplastic anemia. The CDR3 runs to 17 residues. V was cut by 0 bases and J by 2 bases, with 11 bases left in between. Germline CDR1 is SGHVS and CDR2 is FQNEAQ. TCR beta VDJ combinations and CDR3 sequences were profiled from genomic DNA. MiXCR, run by TCRdb on the reads, gives a single entry per CDR3 protein. The sample records around 33,000 distinct CDR3 sequences, roughly 77% being singletons. This receptor was obtained from a human donor in good health, serving as a control. The source material was sorted CD4+, CD8+, or CD8+CD57+ T cells (not recorded which) from PBMCs. This chain links TRBV7-8 with TRBJ1-6; no clear D. CDR3 nucleotides: TGTGCCAGCAGCTTAGCGGTTACAGCTGCCTATAATTCACCCCTCCACTTT. It specifies CASSLAVTAAYNSPLHF. Supplemented by reference TRBV7-8 and TRBJ1-6, the full variable domain reads GAGVSQSPRYKVAKRGQDVALRCDPISGHVSLFWYQQALGQGPEFLTYFQNEAQLDKSGLPSDRFFAERPEGSVSTLKIQRTQQEDSAVYLCASSLAVTAAYNSPLHFGNGTRLTVT.